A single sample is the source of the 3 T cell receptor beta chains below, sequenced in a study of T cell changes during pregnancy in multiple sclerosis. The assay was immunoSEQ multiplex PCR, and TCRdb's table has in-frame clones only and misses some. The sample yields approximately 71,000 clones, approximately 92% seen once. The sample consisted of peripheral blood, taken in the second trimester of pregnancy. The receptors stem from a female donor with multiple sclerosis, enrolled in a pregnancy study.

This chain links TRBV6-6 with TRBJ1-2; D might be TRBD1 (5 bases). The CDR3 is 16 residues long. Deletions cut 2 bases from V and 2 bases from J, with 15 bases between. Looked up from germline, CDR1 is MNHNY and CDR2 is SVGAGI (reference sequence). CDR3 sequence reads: CASSYRQSGGNYGYTF. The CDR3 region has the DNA TGTGCCAGCAGTTACAGGCAGTCGGGGGGAAACTATGGCTACACCTTC.

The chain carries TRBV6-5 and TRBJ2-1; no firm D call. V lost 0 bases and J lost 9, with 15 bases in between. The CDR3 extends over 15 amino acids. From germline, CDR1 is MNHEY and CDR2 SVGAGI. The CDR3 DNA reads TGTGCCAGCAGTTACTCGGGCCTGCAGTCCAGTGAGCAGTTCTTC. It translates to CASSYSGLQSSEQFF.

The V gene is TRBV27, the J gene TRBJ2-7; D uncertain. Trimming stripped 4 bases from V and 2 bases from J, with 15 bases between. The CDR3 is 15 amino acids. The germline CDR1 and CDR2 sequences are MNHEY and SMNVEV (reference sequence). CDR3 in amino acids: CASSSQATSTYEQYF. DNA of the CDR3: TGTGCCAGCAGTTCCCAGGCTACTTCCACCTACGAGCAGTACTTC.